The 2 T cell receptor beta chains in this list originate from one sample, sequenced in a study of shared clonotypes between healthy human individuals. CD8 cells classed as naive were CD45RO-negative and positively selected for CCR7, excluding terminally differentiated effector memory CD45RA+ cells. The repertoire was sequenced with immunoSEQ multiplex PCR; TCRdb's copy has only in-frame clones and lacks some. This sample yields about 1.9 million clones, of which 85% to 95% are seen a single time; about 1.7% belongs to the top ten. What was sequenced was naive CD8+ T cells from PBMCs. The receptors derive from a man between 18 and 29 years old in good health. Some clones in this sample may be carry-over from other donors' samples.

CDR3 amino acids: CASGRVGTYEQYF. The CDR3 region has the DNA TGTGCCAGCGGACGGGTCGGGACCTACGAGCAGTACTTC. The J gene is TRBJ2-7, the V gene TRBV27; maybe TRBD2 (5 bases). V lost 8 bases, J lost 2 bases, and 13 bases lay in between. CDR1 is MNHEY, CDR2 SMNVEV, per germline (reference sequence). CDR3 length: 13 amino acids.

This clone was counted between two and nine times. V and J are TRBV20-1 and TRBJ1-1; D unclear. The CDR3 runs to 9 residues. Per the germline V gene, CDR1 is DFQATT and CDR2 is SNEGSKA (reference sequence). Trimming shortened V by 3 bases and J by 8 bases, and 4 bases separated the two germline ends. The CDR3 region is CSASYEAFF. CDR3 coding DNA: TGCAGTGCTAGCTACGAAGCTTTCTTT.